One and the same sample provided the 30 T cell receptor beta chains below, sequenced in a study of shared clonotypes between healthy human individuals (dated by TCRdb to the early 2020s). Library preparation was by the immunoSEQ multiplex PCR assay. The table comes from immuneACCESS by way of TCRdb, which keeps in-frame sequences with V and J called. Part of the clones is missing from these tables; in studies checked, under half for an unresolved V gene and the rest for unknown reasons. For this sample there are about 1 million clones; about 75% appear just once. The ten largest clones represent roughly 1.5% of the sample. The sample comprised memory CD4+ T cells sorted from blood. The cell subset or site label, read with the paper, signifies: CD45RA-negative fraction. All receptors come from a man between 18 and 29 years old in good health.

The chain employs TRBV5-1 and TRBJ2-1; the match to TRBD2 covers 9 bases. This CDR3 is 18 amino acids long. V lost 3 bases, J lost 1 base, and 11 bases stayed unmatched. CDR1 and CDR2 from the germline V gene are SGHRS and YFSETQ. CDR3 sequence: CASSWGPRSGRSYNEQFF. DNA for the CDR3: TGCGCCAGCAGCTGGGGGCCTCGGAGCGGGAGGTCCTACAATGAGCAGTTCTTC.

The chain joins TRBV27 to TRBJ1-2; TRBD1 matches at 7 bases. The V gene's germline CDR1 is MNHEY and CDR2 SMNVEV (reference sequence). Germline trimming cut 6 bases from V and 4 bases from J; bases unmatched to any gene: 5. CDR3 size: 13 residues. CDR3 coding DNA: TGTGCCAGCAGGGGGACAGCCCTCTATGGCTACACCTTC. Translating it yields CASRGTALYGYTF.

V and J are TRBV7-2 and TRBJ1-5; the D is unclear. The length of the CDR3 is 12 residues. Germline V gene data show CDR1 as SGHTA and CDR2 as FQGNSA. The V gene lost 7 bases and the J gene lost 3 bases, with 7 bases spanning the gap. CDR3 DNA: TGTGCCAGCACCAGACCCAATCAGCCCCAGCATTTT. The encoded protein is CASTRPNQPQHF.

The gene calls are TRBV10-1 and TRBJ1-2; D not resolved. The CDR3 is 13 amino acids. CDR1 is WNHNN and CDR2 is SYGVQD in the germline V gene (reference sequence). Trimming cost V 5 bases and J 2 bases, with 9 bases left between them. CDR3 DNA: TGCGCCAGCAGTCGTACAAAGAACTATGGCTACACCTTC. It translates to CASSRTKNYGYTF.

This clone was detected only a few times. This chain joins TRBV4-1 and TRBJ2-1; 11 nucleotides align to TRBD2. The CDR3 is 17 amino acids. Germline V gene lookup returns CDR1 MGHRA and CDR2 YSYEKL. J gave up 1 base and V 0 bases, and 2 bases lay outside the gene matches. Here the CDR3 reads CASSQDTSGRSYNEQFF. DNA for the CDR3: TGCGCCAGCAGCCAAGATACTAGCGGGAGATCCTACAATGAGCAGTTCTTC.

V usage is TRBV28 and J usage is TRBJ1-2, with D unclear. Per germline, CDR1 MDHEN and CDR2 SYDVKM. With 7 bases removed from V and 7 bases from J, the gap between germline ends came to 13 bases. The CDR3 sequence is 12 residues long. CDR3 residues: CASTAPISGYTF. CDR3 coding DNA: TGTGCCAGCACCGCCCCGATCTCTGGCTACACCTTC.

The V call is TRBV2, the J call TRBJ2-1; 15 bases line up with TRBD2. The CDR3 consists of 14 residues. Germline V gene data show CDR1 as SNHLY and CDR2 as FYNNEI. V lost 6 bases to trimming and J lost 9 bases; unmatched junction nucleotides: 3. The CDR3 loop reads CASRAGLAGGEQFF. The CDR3 region has the DNA TGTGCCAGCAGGGCGGGACTAGCGGGAGGTGAGCAGTTCTTC.

V usage is TRBV9 and J usage is TRBJ1-3; no reliable D call. Trimming pared 2 bases from V and 0 bases from J, leaving 15 bases between. The germline CDR1 and CDR2 sequences are SGDLS and YYNGEE. The length of the CDR3 is 17 residues. CDR3 region: CASSVGGFDISGNTIYF. In DNA form, the CDR3 reads TGTGCCAGCAGCGTGGGAGGGTTCGACATCTCTGGAAACACCATATATTTT.

This clone was found a few times. J is TRBJ1-4 and V is TRBV4-2; D may be TRBD1 (5 bases). Germline V gives CDR1 LGHNA, CDR2 YNFKEQ. Deletions cut 1 base from V and 6 bases from J, with 15 bases between. The CDR3 spans 16 residues. CDR3 loop: CASSQGKESGHEKLFF. The CDR3 coding sequence is TGTGCCAGCAGCCAAGGGAAGGAGTCGGGGCATGAAAAACTGTTTTTT.

V and J are TRBV29-1 and TRBJ2-3; D gene unclear. Between the trimmed V and J ends, which lost 4 bases and 6 bases, there was a span of 8 bases. CDR1 is SQVTM and CDR2 is ANQGSEA in the germline V gene. The CDR3 runs 11 residues. CDR3 DNA: TGCAGCGTTGCCAGTTCGGATACGCAGTATTTT. The encoded protein is CSVASSDTQYF.

This chain connects TRBV14 to TRBJ1-2; D is ambiguous. The CDR3 covers 13 residues. The germline gives CDR1 SGHDN, CDR2 FVKESK. V was trimmed by 1 base and J by 8 bases, leaving 11 bases between them. CDR3 residues: CASSQGNERGYTF. The CDR3 bases are TGTGCCAGCAGCCAAGGGAACGAAAGGGGCTACACCTTC.

V and J are TRBV5-1 and TRBJ1-1, with TRBD1 matching over 7 bases. Trimming cost V 4 bases and J 0 bases; bases outside gene matches: 9. Germline CDR1 is SGHRS and CDR2 is YFSETQ. This CDR3 contains 16 residues. The CDR3 nucleotides read TGCGCCAGCAGCCCTACAGGGGCGAGCATGAACACTGAAGCTTTCTTT. It specifies CASSPTGASMNTEAFF.

The chain carries TRBV6-1 and TRBJ1-4; TRBD1 is a possible D gene (5 bases). The V end lost 8 bases, the J end lost 8 bases, and 15 bases lay between the germline ends. Per germline, CDR1 MNHNS and CDR2 SASEGT. This CDR3 has 13 residues. Here the CDR3 reads CASRSSGGEKLFF. In DNA, the CDR3 is TGTGCCAGCCGGTCCTCCGGGGGAGAAAAACTGTTTTTT.

This clone has just a few counts. The chain is built from TRBV9 and TRBJ1-3; D not certain. Trimming cost V 2 bases and J 0 bases, with 9 bases left between them. The CDR3 spans 15 residues. CDR1 is SGDLS and CDR2 is YYNGEE in the germline V gene. The CDR3 here is CASSVGEISGNTIYF. As DNA, the CDR3 is TGTGCCAGCAGCGTTGGGGAGATCTCTGGAAACACCATATATTTT.

This clone was observed a handful of times. The V and J genes are TRBV18 and TRBJ2-7; maybe TRBD1 (5 bases). The V and J ends lost 2 bases and 9 bases respectively, with 17 bases between them. The germline CDR1 and CDR2 sequences are KGHSH and LQKENI. This CDR3 region has 14 residues. CDR3 DNA sequence: TGTGCCAGCTCACCAGGGGCCACCACTTACCGGCAGTACTTC. Amino acids: CASSPGATTYRQYF.

This clone was observed a handful of times. The J gene is TRBJ2-1, the V gene TRBV7-9; D unresolved. CDR1 is SEHNR and CDR2 is FQNEAQ in the germline V gene (reference sequence). The CDR3 totals 15 residues. Trimming removed 1 base at V and 8 bases at J, with 15 bases between. Written as DNA, the CDR3 is TGTGCCAGCAGCTTAGATGGCCTTCCGAGCGATGAGCAGTTCTTC. This codes for CASSLDGLPSDEQFF. The entire variable domain, with the rest obtained from reference TRBV7-9 and TRBJ2-1, is as follows: DTGVSQNPRHKITKRGQNVTFRCDPISEHNRLYWYRQTLGQGPEFLTYFQNEAQLEKSRLLSDRFSAERPKGSFSTLEIQRTEQGDSAMYLCASSLDGLPSDEQFFGPGTRLTVL.

V and J are TRBV10-3 and TRBJ2-1, with D possibly being TRBD1 (5 bases). The CDR3 is 14 amino acids. The germline CDR1 and CDR2 sequences are ENHRY and SYGVKD. With 5 bases removed from V and 6 bases from J, the gap between germline ends came to 14 bases. The CDR3 DNA follows: TGTGCCATCAGTAGAGACAGTCACGCCAATGAGCAGTTCTTC. It is translated as CAISRDSHANEQFF.

The V call is TRBV6-5, the J call TRBJ1-5, with D possibly TRBD1 on 6 matching bases. Germline V lookup: CDR1 MNHEY, CDR2 SVGAGI. Trimming removed 6 bases at V and 6 bases at J, with 12 bases between. The CDR3 loop spans 13 amino acids. The CDR3 coding sequence is TGTGCCAGCAGACAGGGCCGAGCTCAGCCCCAGCATTTT. This translates into CASRQGRAQPQHF.

This chain connects TRBV15 to TRBJ1-1; D might be TRBD1 (5 bases). This CDR3 spans 15 amino acids. The germline V gene has CDR1 LNHNV and CDR2 YYDKDF (reference sequence). V was shortened by 0 bases and J by 4 bases, with 12 bases between the two germline ends. CDR3 in amino acids: CATSRDRVGGTEAFF. The CDR3 coding sequence is TGTGCCACCAGCAGAGACAGGGTGGGCGGCACTGAAGCTTTCTTT.

The gene calls are TRBV5-1 and TRBJ2-3; 11 bases line up with TRBD2. V lost 4 bases to trimming and J lost 5 bases; unmatched junction nucleotides: 6. Germline loops: CDR1 SGHRS, CDR2 YFSETQ. CDR3 size: 15 residues. CDR3 protein: CASSMGLAAVDTQYF. CDR3 bases: TGCGCCAGCAGCATGGGACTAGCGGCTGTAGATACGCAGTATTTT. Variable domain in full (rest from reference TRBV5-1 and TRBJ2-3): KAGVTQTPRYLIKTRGQQVTLSCSPISGHRSVSWYQQTPGQGLQFLFEYFSETQRNKGNFPGRFSGRQFSNSRSEMNVSTLELGDSALYLCASSMGLAAVDTQYFGPGTRLTVL.

The J gene is TRBJ1-2, the V gene TRBV10-3; TRBD1 agrees at 10 bases. The V and J ends lost 2 bases and 7 bases, in that order; junction bases with no gene match: 13. Germline loops: CDR1 ENHRY, CDR2 SYGVKD. This CDR3 contains 17 residues. CDR3 protein: CAISERTGTGAGGGYTF. The CDR3 nucleotides read TGTGCCATCAGTGAGAGGACCGGGACAGGGGCCGGAGGTGGCTACACCTTC.

The chain carries TRBV6-6 and TRBJ2-2; the match to TRBD2 covers 11 bases. The germline gives CDR1 MNHNY, CDR2 SVGAGI (reference sequence). This CDR3 spans 15 amino acids. V lost 2 bases to trimming and J lost 6 bases; unmatched junction nucleotides: 2. The CDR3 sequence: CASSYLLAGAGELFF. The DNA of the CDR3 is TGTGCCAGCAGTTACCTACTAGCGGGGGCCGGGGAGCTGTTTTTT.

The CDR3 loop is CSAPPIGTYNEQFF. Written as DNA, the CDR3 is TGCAGCGCGCCCCCTATAGGAACCTACAATGAGCAGTTCTTC. The chain uses TRBV29-1 and TRBJ2-1; no reliable D call. Trimming left V 7 bases short and J 2 bases short, with 15 bases between. This CDR3 has 14 residues. Germline values: CDR1 SQVTM, CDR2 ANQGSEA.

Concerning this clone: At one end the junction does not follow the germline gene, possibly because of a read error. The V call is TRBV5-4, the J call TRBJ2-3; 7 bases fit TRBD2. CDR3 length equals 13 residues. Germline V gene lookup returns CDR1 SGHNT and CDR2 YYREEE (reference sequence). For the CDR3, the DNA is TGTGCCAGCAGCCCTCCGGCTAGCGGTTTCAGGGATTTT. This translates into CASSPPASGFRDF.

The genes are TRBV10-2 and TRBJ1-5; D might be TRBD1 (6 bases). Germline V gene lookup returns CDR1 WSHSY and CDR2 SAAADI. Trimming removed 10 bases at V and 7 bases at J, with 17 bases between. The CDR3 length is 13 residues. The CDR3 spells CATSGQGKQPQHF. In DNA form, the CDR3 reads TGCGCCACCTCTGGGCAGGGGAAACAGCCCCAGCATTTT.

This clone was seen only a few times. In DNA form, the CDR3 reads TGTGCCAGCAGCCTGGATGTAGGAACCGGGACAGGGTCGGAGTATGAGCAGTTCTTC. This sequence encodes CASSLDVGTGTGSEYEQFF. The chain couples TRBV5-6 to TRBJ2-1; 9 bases are a match to TRBD1. CDR3 length equals 19 residues. With V trimmed by 4 bases and J by 8 bases, 22 bases remained unmatched. The germline CDR1 and CDR2 sequences are SGHDT and YYEEEE.

The V gene is TRBV5-1, the J gene TRBJ1-1; D is unclear. V shed 4 bases and J shed 6 bases, with 13 bases lying between them. Germline CDR1 SGHRS, CDR2 YFSETQ. CDR3 length: 13 residues. The CDR3 protein is CASSESERSEAFF. CDR3 sequence (DNA): TGCGCCAGCAGCGAGAGTGAGAGATCTGAAGCTTTCTTT.

The V and J genes are TRBV2 and TRBJ2-5; 15 nucleotides align to TRBD2. Germline values: CDR1 SNHLY, CDR2 FYNNEI. The CDR3 runs to 17 residues. Unmatched junction bases numbered 10, after V lost 6 bases and J lost 5 bases. The CDR3 DNA reads as TGTGCCAGCAGCGTCGGGACTAGCGGGGGGAGTGTGGAGACCCAGTACTTC. Its protein is CASSVGTSGGSVETQYF.

The chain is built from TRBV19 and TRBJ1-6; the match to TRBD1 covers 7 bases. The CDR3 has 15 residues. Germline V gives CDR1 LNHDA, CDR2 SQIVND (reference sequence). V was clipped by 7 bases and J by 2 bases; unmatched bases: 5. The CDR3 here is CASKDRTAYNSPLHF. The CDR3, as DNA: TGTGCCAGTAAGGACAGGACCGCCTATAATTCACCCCTCCACTTT.

Concerning this clone: This specimen includes other DNA sequences encoding the same CDR3. The V call is TRBV7-9, the J call TRBJ2-1, with 8 bases fitting TRBD2. CDR1 SEHNR and CDR2 FQNEAQ come from the germline V gene (reference sequence). V lost 5 bases, J lost 6 bases, and 6 bases stayed unmatched. The CDR3 length is 14 residues. The CDR3 sequence is CASSLGLGGNEQFF. CDR3 DNA sequence: TGTGCCAGCAGCCTGGGACTAGGGGGCAATGAGCAGTTCTTC.